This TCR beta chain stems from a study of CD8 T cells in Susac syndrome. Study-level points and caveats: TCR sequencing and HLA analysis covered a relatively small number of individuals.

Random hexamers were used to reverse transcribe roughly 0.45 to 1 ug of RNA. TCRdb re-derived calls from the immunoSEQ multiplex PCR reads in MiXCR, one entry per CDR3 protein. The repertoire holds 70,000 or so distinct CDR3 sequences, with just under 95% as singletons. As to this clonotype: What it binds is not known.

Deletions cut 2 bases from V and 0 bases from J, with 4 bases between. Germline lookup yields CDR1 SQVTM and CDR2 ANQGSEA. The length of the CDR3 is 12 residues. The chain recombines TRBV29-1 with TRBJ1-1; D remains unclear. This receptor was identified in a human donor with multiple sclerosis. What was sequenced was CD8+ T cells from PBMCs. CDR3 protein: CSVENVNTEAFF. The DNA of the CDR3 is TGCAGCGTTGAAAATGTGAACACTGAAGCTTTCTTT.